This TCR beta chain was sequenced for a study of siplizumab effects on memory and regulatory T cells. Some 93,000 TCR templates per sample were sequenced. Using immunoSEQ multiplex PCR, the repertoire was profiled, and TCRdb retains in-frame clones only, with some absent. The data contain 100,000 to 110,000 clones, 94% of them singletons. The CDR3 loop spans 16 amino acids. Germline V gene lookup returns CDR1 SGHNT and CDR2 YENEEA. Trimming took 5 bases from V and 2 from J, leaving 17 bases between them. The study, taken as a whole, reports: Mappable alloreactive CD4+ clones came from Treg cells around 65% of the time on average with siplizumab, against approximately 26% in controls. A significant reduction in alloreactive sequences traceable to unstimulated CD4+ memory cells was produced by siplizumab.

In the case of this clone: As yet, its antigen is unknown.

Sequences were obtained from non-Treg CD4+ T cells sorted from blood. This chain joins TRBV11-3 and TRBJ2-3; D not certain. This receptor was identified in a human donor in good health. The CDR3 is CASSPNSMANTDTQYF. CDR3 DNA sequence: TGTGCCAGCAGCCCCAACAGTATGGCTAACACAGATACGCAGTATTTT.